The clone carrying this T cell receptor beta chain turned up a few times. No antigen is known for it. Sequenced material consisted of expressed TCRB transcripts (all of the isolated RNA was reverse transcribed). Method: immunoSEQ multiplex PCR; TCRdb's copy keeps in-frame clones and lacks some. The sample has under 900,000 clones; 17% are singletons. Trimming stripped 10 bases from V and 5 bases from J, with 17 bases between. CDR1 is MNHEY, CDR2 SVGAGI, per germline. This CDR3 region has 13 residues. This sample is part of a study of beta chain features in type 1 diabetes. Study-level points and caveats: Cells expressing TCR highly could be over-represented by cDNA sequencing. Sampled from patients, naive, central memory and Treg TCRB repertoires appeared more similar than those sampled from healthy donors. Type 1 diabetes patients had TCRB CDR3s that were shorter (moderately but significantly so) in all four CD4+ subsets.

The genes are TRBV6-5 and TRBJ1-1; perhaps TRBD1 as D (6 bases). The source of this sequence is a young woman in good health. The material sequenced was naive CD4+ T cells from blood. In DNA, the CDR3 is TGTGCCACCACCAAGGGGGTCAAAACTGAAGCTTTCTTT. Amino acids: CATTKGVKTEAFF.